What follows are 6 T cell receptor beta chains derived from one specimen sequenced in a study of CD8 T cells in ankylosing spondylitis. MiXCR was run by TCRdb on the 5' RACE reads, yielding one entry per CDR3 protein. The sample consists of roughly 100,000 distinct CDR3 sequences, 24% of them appearing once. Sequenced sample: synovial fluid, either unsorted or a sorted T cell fraction (not recorded which). These receptors all stem from a male donor with ankylosing spondylitis.

This clonotype appeared many times. The CDR3, as DNA: TGTGCCAGCAGTCTAGGGACGGGAGGGGAAAAACTGTTTTTT. Translating it yields CASSLGTGGEKLFF. V and J are TRBV12-3 or TRBV12-4 and TRBJ1-4; weak D call: TRBD1 (5 bases). The CDR3 has 14 amino acids. With 5 bases removed from V and 8 bases from J, the gap between germline ends came to 15 bases.

The chain employs TRBV20-1 and TRBJ2-3; D is possibly TRBD2 (5 bases). Germline values: CDR1 DFQATT, CDR2 SNEGSKA (reference sequence). The CDR3 consists of 15 residues. The V and J ends lost 0 bases and 0 bases respectively, with 10 bases between them. CDR3 sequence: CSARDHQRSTDTQYF. The CDR3 coding sequence is TGCAGTGCTAGAGATCACCAGCGGAGCACAGATACGCAGTATTTT.

The chain is built from TRBV7-2 and TRBJ2-7, with D perhaps being TRBD1 or TRBD2 (5 bases each). Germline V CDR1 and CDR2: SGHTA, FQGNSA. V dropped 5 bases and J dropped 2 bases, with 10 bases sitting between them. The CDR3 spans 13 residues. CDR3 in DNA: TGTGCCAGCAGCCGGGACCCGGCCTACGAGCAGTACTTC. Its protein product is CASSRDPAYEQYF. Full variable domain (missing parts from reference TRBV7-2 and TRBJ2-7): GAGVSQSPSNKVTEKGKDVELRCDPISGHTALYWYRQSLGQGLEFLIYFQGNSAPDKSGLPSDRFSAERTGGSVSTLTIQRTQQEDSAVYLCASSRDPAYEQYFGPGTRLTVT.

This clonotype was detected many times. The chain links TRBV10-3 to TRBJ2-3; D is possibly TRBD1 (5 bases). The CDR3 totals 12 residues. Trimming removed 6 bases at V and 1 base at J, with 5 bases between. Germline values: CDR1 ENHRY, CDR2 SYGVKD. CDR3 coding DNA: TGTGCCATCAGAGGGGGCACAGATACGCAGTATTTT. Translating it yields CAIRGGTDTQYF.

Only a few counts were recorded for this clonotype. The gene calls are TRBV24-1 and TRBJ1-5; D might be TRBD1 (5 bases). Trimming took off 3 bases at V and 7 bases at J, with 12 bases between the two ends. Per the germline V gene, CDR1 is KGHDR and CDR2 is SFDVKD. This CDR3 is built from 14 residues. CDR3 amino acids: CATSDVGGRQPQHF. In DNA, the CDR3 is TGTGCCACCAGTGATGTGGGGGGGAGGCAGCCCCAGCATTTT.

This clonotype was seen more than once but under ten times. This rearrangement joins TRBV27 to TRBJ2-1, with D unclear. The CDR3 is made up of 14 amino acids. Germline V gives CDR1 MNHEY, CDR2 SMNVEV (reference sequence). Deletions cut 2 bases from V and 3 bases from J, with 8 bases between. The CDR3 loop reads CASSLRVGYNEQFF. The DNA of the CDR3 is TGTGCCAGCAGTTTAAGGGTAGGCTACAATGAGCAGTTCTTC.